This entry describes one T cell receptor (beta chain). Data came from immunoSEQ multiplex PCR; TCRdb stores just in-frame clones and leaves some out. This table has tens of thousands of clones, about 94% appearing once. The record originates from a study of OX40 agonist ivuxolimab in advanced cancers. This CDR3 has 17 residues. Germline CDR1 and CDR2: SGHVS and FNYEAQ. V shed 5 bases, J shed 1 base, and the junction held 10 bases outside the gene matches. The sample here was CD4+ or CD8+ T cells sorted from blood, taken in a trial of the OX40 agonist ivuxolimab. The V call is TRBV7-6, the J call TRBJ2-2, with 7 nucleotides matching TRBD2. This clonotype was obtained from an adult with an advanced solid tumor such as melanoma, head and neck, liver or kidney cancer. The DNA for the CDR3 is TGTGCCAGCAGCCCCCCTATGGGCGGGGGGAACACCGGGGAGCTGTTTTTT. It codes for CASSPPMGGGNTGELFF.